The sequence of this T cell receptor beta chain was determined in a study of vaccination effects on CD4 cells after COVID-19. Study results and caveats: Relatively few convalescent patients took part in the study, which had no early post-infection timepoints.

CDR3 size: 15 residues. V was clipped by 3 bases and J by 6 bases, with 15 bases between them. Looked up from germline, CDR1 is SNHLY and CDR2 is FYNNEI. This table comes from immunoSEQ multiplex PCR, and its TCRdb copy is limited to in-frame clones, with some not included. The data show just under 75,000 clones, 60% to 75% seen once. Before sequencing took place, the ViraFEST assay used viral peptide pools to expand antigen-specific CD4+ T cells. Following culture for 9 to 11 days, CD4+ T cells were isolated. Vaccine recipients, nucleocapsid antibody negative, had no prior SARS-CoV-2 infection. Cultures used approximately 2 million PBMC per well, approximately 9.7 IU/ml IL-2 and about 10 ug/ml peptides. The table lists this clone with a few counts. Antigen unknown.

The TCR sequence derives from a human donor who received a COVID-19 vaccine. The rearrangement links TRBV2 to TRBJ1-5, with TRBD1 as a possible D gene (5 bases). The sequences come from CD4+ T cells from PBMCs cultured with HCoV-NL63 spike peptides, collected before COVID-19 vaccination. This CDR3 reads CASSDSAGGVQPQHF. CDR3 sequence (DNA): TGTGCCAGCAGTGACTCTGCGGGGGGGGTTCAGCCCCAGCATTTT.